These 26 T cell receptor beta chains were sequenced from one sample in a study of cytomegalovirus exposure and HLA in healthy donors. The PCR was carried out with 60 Vbeta primers and 13 Jbeta primers. Sequenced by immunoSEQ multiplex PCR; TCRdb stores in-frame clones only, minus some. The table for this sample gives around 100,000 clones. Source material: PBMCs. Receptors were obtained from a man in his fifties in good health and CMV-seronegative.

The chain recombines TRBV5-1 with TRBJ1-3, with TRBD1 matching over 7 bases. Germline CDR1 and CDR2: SGHRS and YFSETQ. V gave up 4 bases and J gave up 4 bases; unmatched junction bases: 5. This CDR3 is built from 14 residues. CDR3 DNA: TGCGCCAGCAGCCCCGAGGGGGCCGGAAACACCATATATTTT. This encodes CASSPEGAGNTIYF.

The CDR3 loop reads CASSLKAGYGYTF. CDR3 coding DNA: TGTGCCAGCAGCTTGAAGGCAGGCTATGGCTACACCTTC. V is TRBV5-4 and J is TRBJ1-2, with D uncertain. Germline V gene sequence: CDR1 SGHNT, CDR2 YYREEE (reference sequence). This CDR3 spans 13 amino acids. V shed 1 base and J shed 4 bases, with 8 bases lying between them.

This chain uses TRBV5-1 with TRBJ2-5; 8 positions match TRBD1. Germline V gene lookup returns CDR1 SGHRS and CDR2 YFSETQ. V lost 2 bases and J lost 4; bases outside the gene matches: 1. The CDR3 loop spans 13 amino acids. The CDR3 here is CASSFTGGETQYF. The CDR3 DNA follows: TGCGCCAGCAGCTTTACAGGGGGAGAGACCCAGTACTTC.

The V and J genes are TRBV29-1 and TRBJ2-5; 10 nucleotides match TRBD2. V trimming: 7 bases; J trimming: 1 base; junction bases outside the gene matches: 3. Germline V gene lookup returns CDR1 SQVTM and CDR2 ANQGSEA. This CDR3 is built from 13 residues. The CDR3 here is CSGRLAGQETQYF. CDR3 nucleotide sequence: TGCAGCGGGCGACTAGCGGGCCAAGAGACCCAGTACTTC.

The chain has TRBV5-6 and TRBJ2-7, with 7 positions matching TRBD1. The CDR3 has 14 amino acids. Germline lookup yields CDR1 SGHDT and CDR2 YYEEEE. V was clipped by 4 bases and J by 6 bases; unmatched bases: 10. The chain's CDR3 is CASSKPGQTSEQYF. CDR3 DNA: TGTGCCAGCAGCAAACCGGGACAGACGAGCGAGCAGTACTTC.

The chain has TRBV7-6 and TRBJ1-4; TRBD1 agrees at 7 bases. This CDR3 comprises 15 residues. Germline V gene sequence: CDR1 SGHVS, CDR2 FNYEAQ. Unmatched junction bases numbered 10, after V lost 4 bases and J lost 8 bases. The CDR3 reads CASSSTTGVFEKLFF. The CDR3 DNA reads TGTGCCAGCAGCTCCACCACAGGGGTTTTCGAAAAACTGTTTTTT.

The chain has TRBV5-6 and TRBJ1-1; TRBD1 agrees at 7 bases. The germline V gene encodes CDR1 SGHDT and CDR2 YYEEEE. The CDR3 runs to 17 residues. Trimming took 4 bases from V and 0 from J; bases not matched to a gene: 12. CDR3 residues: CASSTTGNAVMNTEAFF. The CDR3 DNA is TGTGCCAGCAGCACGACAGGGAATGCTGTTATGAACACTGAAGCTTTCTTT.

V and J are TRBV10-3 and TRBJ1-6, with a tentative D call TRBD1 (5 bases). The length of the CDR3 is 15 residues. V lost 8 bases, J lost 0 bases, and 11 bases lay in between. The germline CDR1 and CDR2 sequences are ENHRY and SYGVKD. CDR3 sequence reads: CAIAEGSSYNSPLHF. The CDR3 nucleotides read TGTGCCATCGCGGAGGGGAGCTCCTATAATTCACCCCTCCACTTT.

With respect to this clone: The identical CDR3 is also encoded by other nucleotide sequences in the sample. The chain uses TRBV9 and TRBJ1-4, with TRBD1 identical over 7 bases. Trimming removed 7 bases from V and 7 bases from J; junction bases left unmatched: 10. Germline values: CDR1 SGDLS, CDR2 YYNGEE. This CDR3 region has 14 residues. CDR3 nucleotides: TGTGCCAGCTCCCGGACAGGCGGAGGTGAAAAACTGTTTTTT. Its protein is CASSRTGGGEKLFF.

V gene TRBV5-6 combines with J gene TRBJ1-5; 8 bases match TRBD1. J lost 2 bases, V lost 4 bases, and 8 bases had no gene match. The CDR3 has 16 amino acids. CDR1 is SGHDT and CDR2 is YYEEEE in the germline V gene. In nucleotides, the CDR3 is TGTGCCAGCAGCCGGCAGGGGGCTGGGGGCAATCAGCCCCAGCATTTT. Translation: CASSRQGAGGNQPQHF.

The rearrangement links TRBV27 to TRBJ1-2, with D possibly TRBD1 on 5 matching bases. The CDR3 totals 13 residues. Germline values: CDR1 MNHEY, CDR2 SMNVEV (reference sequence). V shed 5 bases and J shed 6 bases, with 13 bases lying between them. The CDR3 protein is CASSGAGTDGYTF. CDR3 DNA: TGTGCCAGCAGTGGCGCGGGGACGGATGGCTACACCTTC.

The genes are TRBV5-5 and TRBJ2-1; 8 bases line up with TRBD1. CDR1 and CDR2 from the germline V gene are SGHKS and YYEKEE (reference sequence). There are 12 residues in the CDR3. V lost 4 bases to trimming and J lost 10 bases; unmatched junction nucleotides: 4. CDR3 coding DNA: TGTGCCAGCAGCATCGGACAGGGAGAGCAGTTCTTC. It translates to CASSIGQGEQFF.

On this clone: A read error may account for a junction end that differs from germline. The rearrangement links TRBV7-7 to TRBJ2-2, with D possibly matching TRBD1 (6 bases). The CDR3 runs 13 residues. From germline, CDR1 is SSHAT and CDR2 FNYEAQ (reference sequence). Written as DNA, the CDR3 is TGTGCTAGCAGCTCCTCAGGGGCCGGGGAGCTGTTTTTT. Translation: CASSSSGAGELFF.

The rearrangement uses TRBV13 and TRBJ1-1; D is uncertain. The CDR3 extends over 14 amino acids. In germline, CDR1 is PRHDT, CDR2 FYEKMQ (reference sequence). Trimming took off 5 bases at V and 6 bases at J, with 16 bases between the two ends. CDR3 loop: CASSLWGERAEAFF. The CDR3 bases are TGTGCCAGCAGCCTGTGGGGTGAGAGGGCTGAAGCTTTCTTT.

The chain carries TRBV19 and TRBJ1-1; D gene ambiguous. CDR1 is LNHDA and CDR2 is SQIVND in the germline V gene (reference sequence). V was shortened by 4 bases and J by 4 bases, with 13 bases between the two germline ends. The CDR3 is 14 amino acids. CDR3 bases: TGTGCCAGTAGTAGACGAAGTGAGGCCACTGAAGCTTTCTTT. It is translated as CASSRRSEATEAFF.

This chain connects TRBV29-1 to TRBJ2-1; 7 bases match TRBD1. The germline V gene encodes CDR1 SQVTM and CDR2 ANQGSEA. V shed 6 bases, J shed 2 bases, and the junction held 7 bases outside the gene matches. The CDR3 is made up of 14 amino acids. The CDR3 sequence: CSVPGTATYNEQFF. DNA for the CDR3: TGCAGCGTACCCGGGACAGCAACCTACAATGAGCAGTTCTTC.

V gene TRBV6-6 combines with J gene TRBJ2-5; maybe TRBD2 (6 bases). The CDR3 length is 13 residues. The germline V gene encodes CDR1 MNHNY and CDR2 SVGAGI (reference sequence). V lost 8 bases, J lost 5 bases, and 15 bases lay in between. The CDR3 here is CASGSLGGETQYF. In DNA, the CDR3 is TGTGCCAGCGGGTCCCTCGGGGGTGAGACCCAGTACTTC.

V gene TRBV20-1 combines with J gene TRBJ1-1; D uncertain. Between the trimmed V and J ends, which lost 2 bases and 3 bases, there was a span of 4 bases. This CDR3 is built from 11 residues. In germline, CDR1 is DFQATT, CDR2 SNEGSKA (reference sequence). CDR3 amino acids: CSARPYTEAFF. In DNA form, the CDR3 reads TGCAGTGCTAGACCATACACTGAAGCTTTCTTT.

The V call is TRBV5-6, the J call TRBJ2-6; possible D gene TRBD2, 5 bases. V lost 0 bases and J lost 0, with 10 bases in between. Per germline, CDR1 SGHDT and CDR2 YYEEEE. This CDR3 has 17 amino acids. The CDR3 is CASSLVAGNSGANVLTF. DNA for the CDR3: TGTGCCAGCAGCTTGGTGGCGGGCAACTCTGGGGCCAACGTCCTGACTTTC.

This chain joins TRBV5-4 and TRBJ1-1, with 12 bases lining up with TRBD1. The CDR3 covers 17 residues. Unmatched junction bases numbered 14, after V lost 0 bases and J lost 11 bases. The germline V gene encodes CDR1 SGHNT and CDR2 YYREEE (reference sequence). CDR3 sequence (DNA): TGTGCCAGCAGCTTGGCCCTGGGACAGGGGGCCGTTGGTGTTGCTTTCTTT. Amino acids: CASSLALGQGAVGVAFF.

CDR3 DNA sequence: TGTGCCAGCAGCTTAAGAGAGCACTACTATGGCTACACCTTC. Translation gives CASSLREHYYGYTF. The chain links TRBV7-2 to TRBJ1-2; unclear D gene. The CDR3 has 14 amino acids. The germline V gene has CDR1 SGHTA and CDR2 FQGNSA. V was cut by 2 bases and J by 3 bases, with 10 bases left in between.

This chain links TRBV11-3 with TRBJ2-3; D might be TRBD2 (5 bases). There are 14 residues in the CDR3. Germline V gene data show CDR1 as SGHNT and CDR2 as YENEEA. V lost 1 base and J 0 bases, leaving 5 bases between the germline ends. The CDR3 DNA is TGTGCCAGCAGCTTAGGAGGGAGCACAGATACGCAGTATTTT. The encoded protein is CASSLGGSTDTQYF.

The rearrangement joins TRBV15 to TRBJ2-5; D possibly corresponds to TRBD1 (6 bases). The DNA end favors TRBJ2-7, so the J call may be wrong. CDR1 is LNHNV and CDR2 is YYDKDF in the germline V gene (reference sequence). The CDR3 totals 14 residues. CDR3 amino acids: CATSREAGEYEQYF. The CDR3 nucleotides are TGTGCCACCAGCAGAGAAGCAGGGGAATACGAGCAGTACTTC.

V is TRBV7-2 and J is TRBJ1-2, with a weak D call TRBD1 (6 bases). The CDR3 is 14 residues long. Germline CDR1 is SGHTA and CDR2 is FQGNSA. The V gene lost 7 bases and the J gene lost 3 bases, with 15 bases spanning the gap. CDR3 DNA: TGTGCCAGCACCTCCTACCAGGGGTACTATGGCTACACCTTC. As protein: CASTSYQGYYGYTF.

The CDR3 is CASSSIQASSYNEQFF. CDR3 DNA sequence: TGTGCCAGCAGCTCCATCCAGGCCAGCTCCTACAATGAGCAGTTCTTC. J is TRBJ2-1 and V is TRBV7-9; D gene uncertain. V was pared by 4 bases and J by 0 bases, with 13 bases between. The CDR3 has 16 residues. Germline V gene lookup returns CDR1 SEHNR and CDR2 FQNEAQ (reference sequence).

The chain recombines TRBV5-6 with TRBJ1-1; 8 bases line up with TRBD1. CDR3 length: 15 residues. Trimming took 7 bases from V and 5 from J; bases not matched to a gene: 13. Germline loops: CDR1 SGHDT, CDR2 YYEEEE. Written as DNA, the CDR3 is TGTGCCAGCGCTAAACAGGGGGTATACCGAACTGAAGCTTTCTTT. Its translation is CASAKQGVYRTEAFF.